The 25 T cell receptor beta chains in this list originate from one sample, sequenced in a study of cytomegalovirus exposure and HLA in healthy donors. Amplification used 60 Vbeta primers and 13 Jbeta primers. TCRdb's table, derived via immunoSEQ multiplex PCR, lists solely in-frame clones and lacks some. The sample comprises 50,000 to 75,000 clones, around 83% of which are singletons, and more than 1.5% rests with the top ten. Sequenced sample: PBMCs. All receptors derive from a human donor in good health.

V gene TRBV7-6 combines with J gene TRBJ1-1; D unclear. Trimming removed 5 bases at V and 1 base at J, with 23 bases between. Germline CDR1 is SGHVS and CDR2 is FNYEAQ. The CDR3 contains 18 residues. The CDR3 sequence is CASSPLEPLYYANTEAFF. The CDR3 bases are TGTGCCAGCAGCCCTTTAGAACCACTCTATTACGCGAACACTGAAGCTTTCTTT.

V and J are TRBV5-1 and TRBJ2-2, with a tentative D call TRBD2 (6 bases). CDR1 SGHRS and CDR2 YFSETQ come from the germline V gene. Trimming shortened V by 4 bases and J by 5 bases, and 27 bases separated the two germline ends. There are 19 residues in the CDR3. CDR3 region: CASSQRRDSSLVGTGELFF. CDR3 bases: TGCGCCAGCAGCCAGCGACGGGACTCTTCACTAGTGGGGACCGGGGAGCTGTTTTTT.

The V call is TRBV27, the J call TRBJ2-3; TRBD1 might be the D (5 bases). V lost 7 bases to trimming and J lost 6 bases, with 17 bases between them. The CDR3 sequence is 14 residues long. Germline-derived CDR1 and CDR2 are MNHEY and SMNVEV (reference sequence). The CDR3 DNA reads as TGTGCCAGCACCGGACAATATGGCCTGGATACGCAGTATTTT. This encodes CASTGQYGLDTQYF.

This chain links TRBV6-1 with TRBJ1-6; TRBD1 aligns across 9 bases. CDR1 and CDR2 from the germline V gene are MNHNS and SASEGT. There are 16 residues in the CDR3. With V trimmed by 0 bases and J by 9 bases, 6 bases remained unmatched. The CDR3 reads CASSEASDRGSSPLHF. The CDR3 DNA reads as TGTGCCAGCAGTGAAGCGTCGGACAGGGGAAGTTCACCCCTCCACTTT.

The chain couples TRBV28 to TRBJ1-3, with 8 bases that match TRBD1. The V segment lost 6 bases and the J segment 0 bases; nucleotides outside the gene matches: 1. The CDR3 has 14 residues. Germline V lookup: CDR1 MDHEN, CDR2 SYDVKM. CDR3 sequence reads: CASRTGDSGNTIYF. CDR3 sequence (DNA): TGTGCCAGCAGGACAGGGGACTCTGGAAACACCATATATTTT.

The chain carries TRBV5-1 and TRBJ2-7; the D gene is possibly TRBD1 (6 bases). Germline V CDR1 and CDR2: SGHRS, YFSETQ. The V and J ends lost 2 bases and 0 bases respectively, with 9 bases between them. This CDR3 contains 14 residues. The CDR3 sequence is CASSFSTGSYEQYF. The CDR3 DNA follows: TGCGCCAGCAGCTTTTCGACAGGCTCCTACGAGCAGTACTTC.

The chain employs TRBV11-2 and TRBJ1-1; D perhaps matches TRBD1 (5 bases). This CDR3 comprises 15 residues. Germline CDR1 is SGHAT and CDR2 is FQNNGV. Trimming removed 6 bases from V and 1 base from J, with 15 bases in between. The CDR3 nucleotides are TGTGCCAGCAGTTGGACAAGAGGTCGGAACACTGAAGCTTTCTTT. It translates to CASSWTRGRNTEAFF.

The chain joins TRBV6-1 to TRBJ2-1; TRBD2 matches at 13 bases. The CDR3 covers 19 residues. Germline CDR1 MNHNS, CDR2 SASEGT. The J segment lost 6 bases and the V segment lost 3 bases, leaving 14 bases of the junction unmatched. The CDR3 sequence: CASSEPGLAGVGTLNEQFF. The CDR3 DNA follows: TGTGCCAGCAGTGAGCCCGGACTAGCGGGAGTTGGGACACTCAATGAGCAGTTCTTC.

The rearrangement links TRBV28 to TRBJ2-3, with D possibly TRBD2 on 5 matching bases. Germline V CDR1 and CDR2: MDHEN, SYDVKM. V dropped 8 bases and J dropped 3 bases, with 6 bases sitting between them. CDR3 length equals 11 residues. The CDR3 sequence: CASGRTDTQYF. In DNA, the CDR3 is TGTGCCAGCGGGAGAACAGATACGCAGTATTTT. Using reference TRBV28 and TRBJ2-3 for the parts outside the CDR3, the full variable domain is DVKVTQSSRYLVKRTGEKVFLECVQDMDHENMFWYRQDPGLGLRLIYFSYDVKMKEKGDIPEGYSVSREKKERFSLILESASTNQTSMYLCASGRTDTQYFGPGTRLTVL.

CDR3 bases: TGTGCCAGCAGCGCGGGATCAGGGGGCCTTAGGGAAAAACTGTTTTTT. This translates into CASSAGSGGLREKLFF. V usage is TRBV7-8 and J usage is TRBJ1-4; TRBD1 matches 8 bases. J gave up 8 bases and V 5 bases, and 13 bases lay outside the gene matches. There are 16 residues in the CDR3. Germline CDR1 reads SGHVS; CDR2 reads FQNEAQ.

As regards this clone: This CDR3 is also generated by other DNA sequences in the sample. The CDR3: CAWSWEGEQYF. CDR3 in DNA: TGTGCCTGGAGTTGGGAGGGGGAGCAGTACTTC. The chain carries TRBV30 and TRBJ2-7; 7 bases map to TRBD2. The V and J ends lost 2 bases and 7 bases, in that order; junction bases with no gene match: 2. The CDR3 sequence is 11 residues long. Germline CDR1 and CDR2: GTSNPN and SVGIG (reference sequence).

The chain employs TRBV6-1 and TRBJ1-5; tentatively, D is TRBD1 (6 bases). The germline gives CDR1 MNHNS, CDR2 SASEGT. The CDR3 totals 16 residues. Trimming shortened V by 0 bases and J by 4 bases, and 13 bases separated the two germline ends. CDR3 residues: CASSEAGGGSNQPQHF. The CDR3 region has the DNA TGTGCCAGCAGTGAAGCTGGGGGGGGCAGTAATCAGCCCCAGCATTTT.

This clone has just one count. The chain combines TRBV5-1 with TRBJ2-5; D may be TRBD1 (5 bases). This CDR3 contains 13 residues. The germline V and J ends were trimmed by 2 bases and 1 base, with 6 bases remaining between them. Germline assignment: CDR1 SGHRS and CDR2 YFSETQ. CDR3 residues: CASSLRGQETQYF. In DNA, the CDR3 is TGCGCCAGCAGCTTAAGGGGCCAAGAGACCCAGTACTTC. Full variable domain (remainder filled in from reference TRBV5-1 and TRBJ2-5): KAGVTQTPRYLIKTRGQQVTLSCSPISGHRSVSWYQQTPGQGLQFLFEYFSETQRNKGNFPGRFSGRQFSNSRSEMNVSTLELGDSALYLCASSLRGQETQYFGPGTRLLVL.

This clone showed up just a few times. V usage is TRBV7-2 and J usage is TRBJ2-7, with TRBD2 matching 11 bases. V lost 5 bases and J lost 3; bases outside the gene matches: 9. The CDR3 is 16 residues long. Germline V gives CDR1 SGHTA, CDR2 FQGNSA. CDR3 nucleotide sequence: TGTGCCAGCAGCATTAACCTAGCGGGGGGAAGCTACGAGCAGTACTTC. This codes for CASSINLAGGSYEQYF.

This chain joins TRBV4-3 and TRBJ1-5; no firm D call. Trimming shortened V by 0 bases and J by 6 bases, and 6 bases separated the two germline ends. CDR1 and CDR2 from the germline V gene are LGHNA and YSLEER. The CDR3 sequence is 13 residues long. CDR3 sequence (DNA): TGCGCCAGCAGCCAAGATCCAGGTCAGCCCCAGCATTTT. Encoded protein: CASSQDPGQPQHF.

V usage is TRBV20-1 and J usage is TRBJ1-2, with a weak D call TRBD1 (5 bases). Germline V gene data show CDR1 as DFQATT and CDR2 as SNEGSKA (reference sequence). This CDR3 is built from 11 residues. The V end was cut by 7 bases, the J end by 8 bases, with 14 bases between. The DNA of the CDR3 is TGCAGTGTTCAACAGGAGTTGGGCTACACCTTC. This codes for CSVQQELGYTF.

The chain combines TRBV5-6 with TRBJ2-1; possibly TRBD1 for D (5 bases). The CDR3 runs 15 residues. In germline, CDR1 is SGHDT, CDR2 YYEEEE. V dropped 1 base and J dropped 3 bases, with 11 bases sitting between them. The CDR3 DNA reads TGTGCCAGCAGCTTGTCCACAGGCAACTACAATGAGCAGTTCTTC. Translated, it gives CASSLSTGNYNEQFF.

The V gene is TRBV27, the J gene TRBJ2-3; D ambiguous. The ends were cut back, 4 bases at V and 5 bases at J, with 13 bases in the middle. Germline-derived CDR1 and CDR2 are MNHEY and SMNVEV (reference sequence). This CDR3 is built from 14 residues. Here the CDR3 reads CASSSPPPLDTQYF. DNA of the CDR3: TGTGCCAGCAGTTCGCCTCCCCCACTAGATACGCAGTATTTT.

This clone was seen a few times. The chain uses TRBV6-6 and TRBJ2-5; D is ambiguous. Deletions cut 2 bases from V and 3 bases from J, with 4 bases between. The CDR3 consists of 12 residues. CDR1 is MNHNY and CDR2 is SVGAGI in the germline V gene (reference sequence). Written as DNA, the CDR3 is TGTGCCAGCAGTTACATCAAAGAGACCCAGTACTTC. This codes for CASSYIKETQYF.

This chain connects TRBV11-2 to TRBJ2-7; D not resolved. The CDR3 extends over 13 amino acids. The germline V and J ends were trimmed by 5 bases and 6 bases, with 14 bases remaining between them. Per germline, CDR1 SGHAT and CDR2 FQNNGV. Here the CDR3 reads CASSARTTGEQYF. CDR3 nucleotide sequence: TGTGCCAGCAGCGCCAGAACTACCGGCGAGCAGTACTTC.

This clone was observed a single time. V and J are TRBV28 and TRBJ1-1, with D unresolved. Trimming removed 6 bases at V and 6 bases at J, with 8 bases between. Germline values: CDR1 MDHEN, CDR2 SYDVKM. The CDR3 totals 11 residues. CDR3 in DNA: TGTGCCAGCAGGCACCGGGCTGAAGCTTTCTTT. This encodes CASRHRAEAFF.

The rearrangement joins TRBV7-6 to TRBJ2-2; the match to TRBD1 covers 9 bases. Germline CDR1 and CDR2: SGHVS and FNYEAQ. The CDR3 consists of 18 residues. V was pared by 2 bases and J by 4 bases, with 11 bases of the junction left unmatched. Here the CDR3 DNA reads TGTGCCAGCAGCTTACTGGGCCCCGGGACAGGGACCACCGGGGAGCTGTTTTTT. As protein: CASSLLGPGTGTTGELFF.

On this clone: Germline is not matched at one junction end, which may reflect a read error. The chain couples TRBV7-9 to TRBJ1-5; TRBD1 matches 8 bases. CDR3 length equals 14 residues. CDR1 SEHNR and CDR2 FQNEAQ come from the germline V gene (reference sequence). The CDR3: CSSSFDRGTQPQHF. In DNA, the CDR3 is TGTTCCAGCAGCTTCGACAGGGGCACTCAGCCCCAGCATTTT.

The chain has TRBV6-1 and TRBJ2-5; possibly TRBD1 for D (6 bases). CDR3 length: 15 residues. V lost 7 bases to trimming and J lost 2 bases, with 17 bases between them. Germline loops: CDR1 MNHNS, CDR2 SASEGT. The CDR3 coding sequence is TGTGCCAGCAAACCTAACAGGGATATTCAAGAGACCCAGTACTTC. Protein: CASKPNRDIQETQYF.

This clone was counted once. The chain has TRBV7-9 and TRBJ2-1, with D maybe TRBD1 (5 bases). Germline lookup yields CDR1 SEHNR and CDR2 FQNEAQ (reference sequence). The CDR3 extends over 13 amino acids. The V and J ends lost 5 bases and 4 bases respectively, with 9 bases between them. CDR3 loop: CASSIDRYNEQFF. DNA of the CDR3: TGTGCCAGCAGCATTGACAGATACAATGAGCAGTTCTTC.